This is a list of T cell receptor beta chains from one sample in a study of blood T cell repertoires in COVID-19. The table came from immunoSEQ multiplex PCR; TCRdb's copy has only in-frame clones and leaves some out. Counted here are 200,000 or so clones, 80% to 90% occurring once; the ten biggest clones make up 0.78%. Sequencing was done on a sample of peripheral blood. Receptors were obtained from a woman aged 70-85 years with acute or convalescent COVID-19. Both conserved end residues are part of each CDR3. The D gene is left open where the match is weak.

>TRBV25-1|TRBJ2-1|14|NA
CASTRGAGYNEQFF
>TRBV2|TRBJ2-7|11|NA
CASRRLDEQYF
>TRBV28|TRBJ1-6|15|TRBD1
CASRRAGTAYSPLHF
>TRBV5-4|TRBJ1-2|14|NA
CASSPEHSNYGYTF
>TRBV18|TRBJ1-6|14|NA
CASSPNRVNSPLHF
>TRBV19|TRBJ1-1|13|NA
CASRILGDTEAFF
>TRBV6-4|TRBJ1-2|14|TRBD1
CASSDPGQGDGYTF
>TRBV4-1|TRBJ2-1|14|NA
CASSPQGRANEQFF
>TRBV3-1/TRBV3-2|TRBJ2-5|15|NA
CASSQDQIQQETQYF
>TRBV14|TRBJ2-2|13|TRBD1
CASKGQGDGELFF